A single sample is the source of the 10 T cell receptor beta chains below, sequenced in a study of blood T cell repertoires in COVID-19 (dated by TCRdb to the early 2020s). Library prep was done by the immunoSEQ multiplex PCR assay. TCRdb's version of the immuneACCESS table is confined to in-frame rearrangements and falls short of the full clone set. An unresolved V gene accounts for under half of the shortfall where checked; the remainder is of unknown origin. The sample table holds approximately 16,000 clones, of which about 87% were seen once. The ten largest account for approximately 12% of the sample. Sequenced input: peripheral blood. These receptors came from a human donor in a cohort sampled during active COVID-19.

This chain connects TRBV10-1 to TRBJ2-1; 12 positions match TRBD2. Germline V gene data show CDR1 as WNHNN and CDR2 as SYGVQD (reference sequence). Losses at the gene ends were 3 bases for V and 6 bases for J; bases not matched to a gene: 3. CDR3 length: 15 amino acids. CDR3 DNA sequence: TGCGCCAGCAGTGAACTAGCGGGGGGAAGCAATGAGCAGTTCTTC. Translated: CASSELAGGSNEQFF.

The rearrangement uses TRBV18 and TRBJ2-7, with D tentatively TRBD2 (7 bases). The ends were cut back, 2 bases at V and 7 bases at J, with 18 bases in the middle. The CDR3 has 15 residues. The V gene's germline CDR1 is KGHSH and CDR2 LQKENI. This chain's CDR3 is CASSPGGGRQGEQYF. Written as DNA, the CDR3 is TGTGCCAGCTCACCAGGGGGGGGGCGCCAAGGGGAGCAGTACTTC.

This sequence joins TRBV10-3 and TRBJ2-7; D possibly corresponds to TRBD2 (5 bases). The CDR3 extends over 14 amino acids. From germline, CDR1 is ENHRY and CDR2 SYGVKD. Trimming stripped 5 bases from V and 2 bases from J, with 13 bases between. The CDR3 region is CAISHDGVTYEQYF. In nucleotides, the CDR3 is TGTGCCATCAGTCACGACGGGGTAACCTACGAGCAGTACTTC.

The genes are TRBV5-4 and TRBJ2-5, with TRBD2 identical over 8 bases. The CDR3 totals 17 residues. V gave up 2 bases and J gave up 4 bases; unmatched junction bases: 13. CDR1 is SGHNT, CDR2 YYREEE, per germline (reference sequence). The CDR3 sequence: CASSFGGGGRVRETQYF. CDR3 DNA sequence: TGTGCCAGCAGCTTTGGGGGCGGGGGGCGAGTAAGAGAGACCCAGTACTTC.

This clone came up once. V usage is TRBV29-1 and J usage is TRBJ2-7; 7 bases map to TRBD2. In germline, CDR1 is SQVTM, CDR2 ANQGSEA. The J segment lost 6 bases and the V segment lost 4 bases, leaving 3 bases of the junction unmatched. The CDR3 spans 11 residues. CDR3 DNA sequence: TGCAGCGTTGGGCGGGGGTCCGAGCAGTACTTC. Translation gives CSVGRGSEQYF.

J is TRBJ2-2 and V is TRBV7-6; 7 bases line up with TRBD1. Trimming at V came to 5 bases and at J to 6 bases, leaving 9 bases not matched to a gene. The V gene's germline CDR1 is SGHVS and CDR2 FNYEAQ. CDR3 length: 15 residues. The CDR3: CASSATGYQSGELFF. The CDR3, as DNA: TGTGCCAGCAGCGCGACAGGGTATCAGTCCGGGGAGCTGTTTTTT.

V is TRBV27 and J is TRBJ2-3, with 10 bases aligning to TRBD2. With V trimmed by 6 bases and J by 6 bases, 6 bases remained unmatched. CDR1 is MNHEY, CDR2 SMNVEV, per germline (reference sequence). The CDR3 runs to 14 residues. This CDR3 is CASRVAGGRDTQYF. CDR3 DNA sequence: TGTGCCAGCAGAGTAGCGGGGGGCCGCGATACGCAGTATTTT.

The rearrangement links TRBV23-1 to TRBJ1-2; 9 bases map to TRBD1. TRBV23-1 is an ORF, with its function uncertain. Unmatched junction bases numbered 10, after V lost 4 bases and J lost 1 base. The CDR3 covers 17 residues. CDR3 residues: CASSPCFDRGFNYGYTF. In DNA, the CDR3 is TGCGCCAGCAGTCCATGTTTCGACAGGGGGTTTAACTATGGCTACACCTTC.

V and J are TRBV12-3 or TRBV12-4 and TRBJ2-3; no definite D call. V was clipped by 5 bases and J by 7 bases, with 13 bases between them. The CDR3 is 13 residues long. In DNA, the CDR3 is TGTGCCAGCAGTCCCACAACTACCAATACGCAGTATTTT. Protein sequence: CASSPTTTNTQYF.

The V and J genes are TRBV28 and TRBJ2-4; the D is unclear. The germline CDR1 and CDR2 sequences are MDHEN and SYDVKM. The CDR3 runs 13 residues. V dropped 2 bases and J dropped 9 bases, with 11 bases sitting between them. The CDR3 here is CASSLLAQRIQYF. The DNA of the CDR3 is TGTGCCAGCAGTTTACTGGCGCAGCGCATTCAGTACTTC.